This note documents a single T cell receptor beta chain sequence. The antigen is not known. It was by quantitative 5'-RACE with molecular barcodes that TCR beta libraries were made. TCRdb itself ran the 5' RACE reads through MiXCR, one entry per CDR3 protein. The top ten clones hold 1% of a sample with under 450,000 distinct CDR3 sequences, about 15% of them seen once. This CDR3 has 14 residues. CDR1 is SGHDT and CDR2 is YYEEEE in the germline V gene. The V and J ends lost 4 bases and 2 bases respectively, with 12 bases between them. The data originate from a study of CD8 T cells in ankylosing spondylitis. Points from the study as a whole: According to the report, clones linked to the disease were significantly enriched in matched synovial fluid samples taken from ankylosing spondylitis patients. Made up of about eight highly homologous variants, a TCR beta motif appeared characteristic of ankylosing spondylitis blood.

The chain recombines TRBV5-6 with TRBJ1-1, with a tentative D call TRBD1 (5 bases). The sample consisted of blood, either unsorted or a sorted T cell fraction (not recorded which). The clonotype comes from a male donor with ankylosing spondylitis. In DNA, the CDR3 is TGTGCCAGCAGCGGAGCAGGGAGCAACACTGAAGCTTTCTTT. Its translation is CASSGAGSNTEAFF.